Each of the 32 T cell receptor beta chains below was sequenced from the same sample in a study of regulatory T cells in long-lasting Graves disease. As for time point: newly diagnosed GD, antithyroid drugs for less than 3 months. PBMCs provided the RNA from which the TCR library was made. iRepertoire HTBI primers and Arm-PCR of CDR3 regions built TCR beta libraries. TCRdb ran MiXCR on the multiplex PCR reads and lists one entry per CDR3 protein. The table shows approximately 440,000 distinct CDR3 sequences, with about a sixth occurring only once. These records were also assigned to another study, of T cells in Graves' hyperthyroidism and ophthalmopathy.

The sequencing used peripheral blood mononuclear cells (PBMCs), collected at new diagnosis, from a patient treated with antithyroid drugs. The receptors originated from a man between 40 and 49 years old with Graves disease.

This clonotype was found a few times. The CDR3 sequence is CSARDASGESSYNEQFF. DNA for the CDR3: TGCAGTGCTAGAGATGCTAGCGGGGAAAGCTCCTACAATGAGCAGTTCTTC. The rearrangement uses TRBV20-1 and TRBJ2-1; 9 nucleotides align to TRBD2. In germline, CDR1 is DFQATT, CDR2 SNEGSKA (reference sequence). Trimming cost V 0 bases and J 0 bases; bases outside gene matches: 6. The CDR3 is 17 amino acids.

This clonotype has just a few counts. Relative to the germline gene, one junction end is altered; a read error may explain this. The V call is TRBV18, the J call TRBJ2-7, with D hard to call. Germline assignment: CDR1 KGHSH and CDR2 LQKENI. This CDR3 has 14 residues. CDR3 sequence (DNA): TGTGCCAGCTCCCCGAAAGACGGTACCTACAAGCAGTACTTC. Protein product: CASSPKDGTYKQYF.

This clonotype was seen more than once but under ten times. The CDR3 bases are TGTGCCAGTAGACCTGCGACTAGCGGGAAGGATACGCAGTATTTT. This sequence encodes CASRPATSGKDTQYF. The chain combines TRBV19 with TRBJ2-3; 11 bases line up with TRBD2. CDR1 and CDR2 (germline): LNHDA, SQIVND (reference sequence). The trim removed 6 bases at V and 6 bases at J, leaving 8 bases unmatched. This CDR3 has 15 residues.

The J gene is TRBJ2-7, the V gene TRBV5-1, with TRBD1 matching over 7 bases. The CDR3 sequence is 12 residues long. After removal of 2 bases from V and 5 bases from J, the junction contained 1 base not matched to a gene. CDR1 and CDR2 from the germline V gene are SGHRS and YFSETQ. CDR3: CASSFDRDEQYF. The CDR3 nucleotides read TGCGCCAGCAGCTTCGACAGGGACGAGCAGTACTTC.

This clonotype was seen ten or more times. This chain connects TRBV6-1 to TRBJ1-2, with D unresolved. The V end lost 0 bases, the J end lost 6 bases, and 14 bases lay between the germline ends. Per germline, CDR1 MNHNS and CDR2 SASEGT. CDR3 length: 15 residues. The CDR3 here is CASSEAGGLWDGYTF. The CDR3 DNA sequence: TGTGCCAGCAGTGAAGCAGGCGGACTGTGGGATGGCTACACCTTC.

This clonotype was seen many times. The gene calls are TRBV5-1 and TRBJ2-5; D might be TRBD1 (6 bases). The CDR3 extends over 16 amino acids. The germline V gene has CDR1 SGHRS and CDR2 YFSETQ. Trimming took off 0 bases at V and 5 bases at J, with 17 bases between the two ends. The CDR3 sequence: CASSLGDTWIVETQYF. The CDR3 region has the DNA TGCGCCAGCAGCTTGGGGGACACCTGGATCGTGGAGACCCAGTACTTC.

J is TRBJ2-1 and V is TRBV6-2 or TRBV6-3, with TRBD2 identical over 14 bases. V shed 7 bases, J shed 8 bases, and the junction held 7 bases outside the gene matches. From germline, CDR1 is MNHEY and CDR2 SVGEGT. The CDR3 runs to 15 residues. CDR3 DNA: TGTGCCAGCACTCCAGGGACTAGCGGGAGCCATGAGCAGTTCTTC. This translates into CASTPGTSGSHEQFF.

CDR3 sequence (DNA): TGTGCCAGTTCGCTGGAGGGAAATAATTCACCCCTCCACTTT. This sequence encodes CASSLEGNNSPLHF. The chain links TRBV6-1 to TRBJ1-6; D remains ambiguous. Per the germline V gene, CDR1 is MNHNS and CDR2 is SASEGT. The CDR3 has 14 residues. Trimming took off 9 bases at V and 5 bases at J, with 14 bases between the two ends.

This clonotype came up many times. The DNA of the CDR3 is TGCGGAGGCCTAGCGGGAGGGGGTGGCACAGATACGCAGTATTTT. It specifies CGGLAGGGGTDTQYF. The chain couples TRBV20-1 to TRBJ2-3; the match to TRBD2 covers 12 bases. The CDR3 sequence is 15 residues long. The germline V gene encodes CDR1 DFQATT and CDR2 SNEGSKA (reference sequence).

This clonotype was counted ten times or more. The chain couples TRBV20-1 to TRBJ2-7; D possibly corresponds to TRBD1 (6 bases). Germline V CDR1 and CDR2: DFQATT, SNEGSKA (reference sequence). The CDR3 is 13 amino acids. The V end was cut by 5 bases, the J end by 7 bases, with 18 bases between. The CDR3: CSAARQALGEQYF. CDR3 nucleotides: TGCAGTGCTGCTAGACAGGCGCTGGGAGAGCAGTACTTC.

This clonotype occurred a few times. The rearrangement uses TRBV7-2 and TRBJ1-6; D is perhaps TRBD1 (5 bases). The germline CDR1 and CDR2 sequences are SGHTA and FQGNSA. V was pared by 5 bases and J by 7 bases, with 18 bases between. This CDR3 has 16 amino acids. CDR3 loop: CASSGGIRLGNSPLHF. The CDR3 DNA is TGTGCCAGCAGCGGGGGGATCCGGTTGGGGAATTCACCCCTCCACTTT.

This clonotype was detected ten times or more. This sequence joins TRBV3-1 and TRBJ1-1, with D possibly matching TRBD1 (5 bases). This CDR3 spans 14 amino acids. Trimming cost V 4 bases and J 4 bases, with 13 bases left between them. Germline CDR1 LGHDT, CDR2 YNNKEL (reference sequence). CDR3 sequence (DNA): TGTGCCAGCAGCCGTCGTGGGGCCAGCACTGAAGCTTTCTTT. This gives the protein CASSRRGASTEAFF.

This clonotype was recorded at least ten times. The gene calls are TRBV6-1 and TRBJ2-3; 11 nucleotides agree with TRBD2. Per germline, CDR1 MNHNS and CDR2 SASEGT. Trimming at V came to 6 bases and at J to 0 bases, leaving 14 bases not matched to a gene. There are 19 residues in the CDR3. CDR3 loop: CASSHRLAGLSLSTDTQYF. CDR3 DNA sequence: TGTGCCAGCAGCCACCGACTAGCGGGATTGTCGTTGAGCACAGATACGCAGTATTTT.

The sample holds many counts of this clonotype. The CDR3, as DNA: TGTGCCAGCAGCCTAAGTATGGGCAACACTGAAGCTTTCTTT. Its translation is CASSLSMGNTEAFF. The chain employs TRBV11-2 and TRBJ1-1; D not resolved. The CDR3 runs to 14 residues. Germline CDR1 and CDR2: SGHAT and FQNNGV. V gave up 5 bases and J gave up 2 bases, with 12 bases separating them.

The chain carries TRBV5-1 and TRBJ1-1; D is possibly TRBD1 (6 bases). The CDR3 loop spans 13 amino acids. Trimming took off 0 bases at V and 8 bases at J, with 11 bases between the two ends. Germline V gene sequence: CDR1 SGHRS, CDR2 YFSETQ. This chain's CDR3 is CASSLEDRTEAFF. In DNA form, the CDR3 reads TGCGCCAGCAGCTTGGAGGACAGAACCGAAGCTTTCTTT.

This clonotype occurred many times. The chain carries TRBV2 and TRBJ1-2; tentatively, D is TRBD1 (5 bases). Germline lookup yields CDR1 SNHLY and CDR2 FYNNEI. The ends were cut back, 6 bases at V and 3 bases at J, with 14 bases in the middle. This CDR3 is built from 14 residues. In DNA form, the CDR3 reads TGTGCCAGCAGCCCTGGGGGGGTCTACTATGGCTACACCTTC. Translated: CASSPGGVYYGYTF.

This chain joins TRBV5-4 and TRBJ2-1; the D call may be TRBD1 or TRBD2 (5 bases each). The CDR3 totals 13 residues. V was cut by 2 bases and J by 6 bases, with 9 bases left in between. Germline CDR1 and CDR2: SGHNT and YYREEE (reference sequence). The CDR3 loop is CASSFTGTNEQFF. CDR3 nucleotide sequence: TGTGCCAGCAGCTTTACGGGGACCAATGAGCAGTTCTTC.

The sample holds many counts of this clonotype. J is TRBJ2-2 and V is TRBV12-3 or TRBV12-4; maybe TRBD2 (5 bases). The CDR3 extends over 14 amino acids. The V end was cut by 4 bases, the J end by 6 bases, with 12 bases between. The CDR3 DNA follows: TGTGCCAGCAGTTGGGGTAGCGTGTCCGGGGAGCTGTTTTTT. This codes for CASSWGSVSGELFF.

This clonotype was counted between two and nine times. The chain combines TRBV4-2 with TRBJ2-5; either TRBD1 or TRBD2 may supply D (5 bases each). Germline V gene data show CDR1 as LGHNA and CDR2 as YNFKEQ. CDR3 size: 16 residues. V was trimmed by 5 bases and J by 1 base, leaving 17 bases between them. The CDR3 bases are TGTGCCAGCAGCGACCGGGACCACGTAATCCAAGAGACCCAGTACTTC. Translation gives CASSDRDHVIQETQYF.

This clonotype was recorded many times. V is TRBV2 and J is TRBJ2-5; 13 nucleotides agree with TRBD2. The CDR3 contains 18 residues. V dropped 1 base and J dropped 4; count of bases not matched to a gene: 9. Germline V gene data show CDR1 as SNHLY and CDR2 as FYNNEI. The CDR3 DNA reads as TGTGCCAGCAGTGAAGGGGGGACTAGCGGGATCGTTAGAGAGACCCAGTACTTC. This sequence encodes CASSEGGTSGIVRETQYF.

This clonotype has just one count. The chain joins TRBV7-6 to TRBJ2-2, with 7 nucleotides matching TRBD2. This CDR3 has 16 residues. Germline V gene lookup returns CDR1 SGHVS and CDR2 FNYEAQ. Trimming at V came to 1 base and at J to 3 bases, leaving 5 bases not matched to a gene. CDR3 bases: TGTGCCAGCAGCTTAGAGGCGGGAGAGGACACCGGGGAGCTGTTTTTT. This translates into CASSLEAGEDTGELFF.

V gene TRBV7-9 combines with J gene TRBJ2-5; 7 bases align to TRBD1. Trimming took 5 bases from V and 6 from J; bases not matched to a gene: 3. CDR1 and CDR2 (germline): SEHNR, FQNEAQ (reference sequence). There are 12 residues in the CDR3. The CDR3 protein is CASSRQGQTQYF. The CDR3 nucleotides read TGTGCCAGCAGCCGACAGGGTCAGACCCAGTACTTC.

This clonotype was picked up many times. The V gene is TRBV12-3 or TRBV12-4, the J gene TRBJ1-3; D remains ambiguous. Trimming pared 3 bases from V and 3 bases from J, leaving 12 bases between. The CDR3 extends over 15 amino acids. The CDR3 here is CASSFRGLYGNTIYF. The CDR3 nucleotides read TGTGCCAGCAGTTTTAGAGGTCTTTATGGAAACACCATATATTTT.

This clonotype has more than one count but fewer than ten. A clone one base away is much larger, so this may be a read error. V usage is TRBV6-5 and J usage is TRBJ1-2; 7 nucleotides align to TRBD1. Trimming removed 3 bases from V and 5 bases from J; junction bases left unmatched: 12. The CDR3 runs 16 residues. CDR1 and CDR2 from the germline V gene are MNHEY and SVGAGI. The CDR3 region is CASSYRSSGQPYGYTF. CDR3 nucleotides: TGTGCCAGCAGTTATCGGTCCTCGGGACAGCCGTATGGCTACACCTTC.

The chain joins TRBV10-1 to TRBJ2-2; TRBD2 agrees at 10 bases. The V and J ends lost 9 bases and 1 base, in that order; junction bases with no gene match: 14. CDR1 is WNHNN, CDR2 SYGVQD, per germline (reference sequence). The CDR3 sequence is 18 residues long. The DNA for the CDR3 is TGCGCCAGAAAAGCTAGCGGGAGAACCACAGAGAACACCGGGGAGCTGTTTTTT. Translation gives CARKASGRTTENTGELFF.

This clonotype was seen a few times. This CDR3 is CASSLAPNSHNEQFF. CDR3 nucleotides: TGTGCCAGCAGCTTGGCCCCGAATTCCCACAATGAGCAGTTCTTC. V usage is TRBV5-5 and J usage is TRBJ2-1; D unclear. In germline, CDR1 is SGHKS, CDR2 YYEKEE (reference sequence). CDR3 length equals 15 residues. V lost 0 bases to trimming and J lost 5 bases, with 12 bases between them.

This chain connects TRBV12-3 or TRBV12-4 to TRBJ1-5; TRBD1 agrees at 8 bases. V lost 6 bases, J lost 5 bases, and 12 bases stayed unmatched. The CDR3 extends over 16 amino acids. CDR3 in DNA: TGTGCCAGCAGCCCCTTCGGACAGGGTGTGGATCAGCCCCAGCATTTT. It translates to CASSPFGQGVDQPQHF.

There are a few counts of this clonotype. The rearrangement joins TRBV19 to TRBJ2-1; TRBD1 matches 7 bases. The trim removed 2 bases at V and 6 bases at J, leaving 7 bases unmatched. Germline values: CDR1 LNHDA, CDR2 SQIVND (reference sequence). This CDR3 contains 15 residues. CDR3 amino acids: CASSIRQGWVNEQFF. CDR3 nucleotides: TGTGCCAGTAGTATAAGACAGGGTTGGGTCAATGAGCAGTTCTTC. The variable domain in full, with the rest retrieved from reference TRBV19 and TRBJ2-1, is DGGITQSPKYLFRKEGQNVTLSCEQNLNHDAMYWYRQDPGQGLRLIYYSQIVNDFQKGDIAEGYSVSREKKESFPLTVTSAQKNPTAFYLCASSIRQGWVNEQFFGPGTRLTVL.

This clonotype has more than one count but fewer than ten. The chain combines TRBV15 with TRBJ2-5; D perhaps matches TRBD2 (6 bases). With 5 bases removed from V and 0 bases from J, the gap between germline ends came to 7 bases. The CDR3 spans 13 residues. Germline V gene sequence: CDR1 LNHNV, CDR2 YYDKDF (reference sequence). CDR3 in amino acids: CATSRGYQETQYF. For the CDR3, the DNA is TGTGCCACCAGCCGGGGGTACCAAGAGACCCAGTACTTC.

This clonotype was counted between two and nine times. This chain uses TRBV30 with TRBJ2-1; no definite D call. CDR1 and CDR2 (germline): GTSNPN, SVGIG (reference sequence). The V and J ends lost 0 bases and 4 bases respectively, with 10 bases between them. The CDR3 totals 14 residues. CDR3 in amino acids: CAWSVPVIYNEQFF. The CDR3 bases are TGTGCCTGGAGTGTCCCCGTGATATACAATGAGCAGTTCTTC.

Here the CDR3 reads CASSLTGGSHGYTF. CDR3 in DNA: TGTGCCAGCAGTTTAACAGGGGGAAGTCATGGCTACACCTTC. The chain recombines TRBV28 with TRBJ1-2, with 8 bases fitting TRBD1. V gave up 2 bases and J gave up 6 bases; unmatched junction bases: 5. The length of the CDR3 is 14 residues. Germline CDR1 reads MDHEN; CDR2 reads SYDVKM.

This chain uses TRBV12-3 or TRBV12-4 with TRBJ2-7, with D tentatively TRBD1 (7 bases). There are 15 residues in the CDR3. Trimming took 3 bases from V and 5 from J, leaving 17 bases between them. DNA of the CDR3: TGTGCCAGCAGTTTTAGGGGGCGGGACGTAGACGAGCAGTACTTC. Its protein is CASSFRGRDVDEQYF.